This TCR beta chain was documented in a study of blood T cell repertoires in COVID-19. As for the study in general: Sources were T cells, B-cell-depleted T cells, or PBMCs; the material itself was cDNA or gDNA.

The germline V and J ends were trimmed by 6 bases and 1 base, with 9 bases remaining between them. The CDR3 has 13 amino acids. Germline lookup yields CDR1 LNHDA and CDR2 SQIVND (reference sequence). Measured with immunoSEQ multiplex PCR; TCRdb has only the in-frame clones, and not every one. The repertoire has about 240,000 clones, 70% to 90% of them found once; the top ten carry about 7.1%. This TCR was sampled from a woman in her 70s with active or convalescent COVID-19. Specimen: peripheral blood. The V call is TRBV19, the J call TRBJ1-1; tentative D call: TRBD1 (5 bases). The CDR3 spells CASSRGRNTEAFF. CDR3 bases: TGTGCCAGTAGCCGGGGGAGGAACACTGAAGCTTTCTTT.